The 20 T cell receptor beta chains in this list originate from one sample, sequenced in a study of blood T cells in healthy people across ages. Combining a sample-barcoded 5' primer with a J-beta primer mix, a second PCR ran for roughly 7 to 11 cycles. In TCRdb, the 5' RACE reads were re-called with MiXCR into one record per CDR3 protein. The sample includes 700,000 or so distinct CDR3 sequences, around two fifths of them seen just once. Sequencing used blood. These receptors were obtained from a man at least 80 years old in good health.

V usage is TRBV27 and J usage is TRBJ2-4; tentative D call: TRBD1 (6 bases). The DNA end favors TRBJ2-7, so the J call may be wrong. The CDR3 runs 15 residues. Germline CDR1 and CDR2: MNHEY and SMNVEV (reference sequence). CDR3 sequence reads: CASSPTGIVSYEQYF. The CDR3 bases are TGTGCCAGCAGTCCGACAGGAATTGTAAGCTACGAGCAGTACTTC.

V gene TRBV4-1 combines with J gene TRBJ1-5; TRBD1 matches at 7 bases. The V segment lost 3 bases and the J segment 0 bases; nucleotides outside the gene matches: 8. From germline, CDR1 is MGHRA and CDR2 YSYEKL. The CDR3 totals 17 residues. The CDR3 is CASSHPGGEYSNQPQHF. In nucleotides, the CDR3 is TGCGCCAGCAGCCATCCAGGGGGGGAATATAGCAATCAGCCCCAGCATTTT.

In its sample, this clonotype was seen many times. This chain uses TRBV27 with TRBJ2-3; possibly TRBD1 for D (6 bases). The CDR3 is 13 amino acids. V was cut by 7 bases and J by 3 bases, with 11 bases left in between. CDR1 is MNHEY and CDR2 is SMNVEV in the germline V gene (reference sequence). CDR3 nucleotide sequence: TGTGCCAGCAATCTCAGGGGTACAGATACGCAGTATTTT. It encodes CASNLRGTDTQYF.

The chain joins TRBV15 to TRBJ2-3; the D is unclear. Trimming pared 11 bases from V and 2 bases from J, leaving 11 bases between. This CDR3 is 12 amino acids long. Germline CDR1 LNHNV, CDR2 YYDKDF (reference sequence). CDR3 coding DNA: TGTGCCGCTTCTGAGGACACAGATACGCAGTATTTT. It specifies CAASEDTDTQYF.

This clonotype has only one observation. The chain is built from TRBV20-1 and TRBJ2-1, with 8 bases fitting TRBD1. The better agreement between TRBJ2-7 and the DNA end casts doubt on the J call. Germline-derived CDR1 and CDR2 are DFQATT and SNEGSKA (reference sequence). The CDR3 consists of 15 residues. The CDR3 coding sequence is TGCAGTGCTAGAGACCAGGGACAGGCCTACAATGAGCAGTACTTC. Translating it yields CSARDQGQAYNEQYF.

The chain has TRBV20-1 and TRBJ2-7; 9 bases align to TRBD1. With V trimmed by 3 bases and J by 5 bases, 8 bases remained unmatched. The CDR3 sequence is 14 residues long. Germline assignment: CDR1 DFQATT and CDR2 SNEGSKA (reference sequence). In DNA form, the CDR3 reads TGCAGTGCTAGCAAGACAGGGGGGAGCGACGAGCAGTACTTC. Protein sequence: CSASKTGGSDEQYF.

This clonotype appeared a single time. The chain combines TRBV12-3 or TRBV12-4 with TRBJ2-5; possible D gene TRBD2, 5 bases. V was clipped by 5 bases and J by 1 base, with 14 bases between them. The CDR3 loop spans 15 amino acids. The CDR3 loop reads CASSTTVGSQETQYF. DNA for the CDR3: TGTGCCAGCAGTACAACCGTGGGGAGCCAAGAGACCCAGTACTTC.

On this clonotype: The junction shows a germline mismatch at one end, possibly a read error. CDR3 amino acids: CAGSSDRTKNSPLHF. In DNA form, the CDR3 reads TGTGCCGGCAGCTCCGACAGGACAAAGAATTCACCCCTCCACTTT. The V gene is TRBV7-9, the J gene TRBJ1-6; possible D gene TRBD1, 6 bases. The germline CDR1 and CDR2 sequences are SEHNR and FQNEAQ (reference sequence). The CDR3 is 15 amino acids.

The chain carries TRBV12-3 or TRBV12-4 and TRBJ2-5; a possible D gene is TRBD2 (5 bases). Trimming removed 2 bases from V and 4 bases from J, with 8 bases in between. The length of the CDR3 is 13 residues. The CDR3 DNA follows: TGTGCCAGCAGTTTAAATGGAGGAGAGACCCAGTACTTC. Translation gives CASSLNGGETQYF.

In its sample, this clonotype was seen a few times. The rearrangement links TRBV3-1 to TRBJ2-1; D remains ambiguous. CDR3 size: 14 residues. V gave up 1 base and J gave up 5 bases, with 9 bases separating them. CDR1 is LGHDT and CDR2 is YNNKEL in the germline V gene (reference sequence). CDR3 amino acids: CASSQAGINNEQFF. The CDR3 coding sequence is TGTGCCAGCAGCCAAGCGGGTATAAACAATGAGCAGTTCTTC.

In this sample, this clonotype turned up many times. This chain links TRBV29-1 with TRBJ1-5; no clear D gene. CDR1 SQVTM and CDR2 ANQGSEA come from the germline V gene. The ends were cut back, 3 bases at V and 7 bases at J, with 13 bases in the middle. The CDR3 runs to 13 residues. In nucleotides, the CDR3 is TGCAGCGTTGACGAAGGGTTGGGACAGCCCCAGCATTTT. It encodes CSVDEGLGQPQHF.

This clonotype was seen ten or more times. The genes are TRBV20-1 and TRBJ2-3; the D is unclear. CDR3 length: 11 amino acids. The V gene's germline CDR1 is DFQATT and CDR2 SNEGSKA (reference sequence). The germline V and J ends were trimmed by 4 bases and 2 bases, with 4 bases remaining between them. For the CDR3, the DNA is TGCAGTGCTATTTACACAGATACGCAGTATTTT. Its translation is CSAIYTDTQYF.

The chain employs TRBV7-9 and TRBJ2-7; D is possibly TRBD1 (5 bases). V lost 5 bases, J lost 2 bases, and 16 bases lay in between. CDR1 and CDR2 from the germline V gene are SEHNR and FQNEAQ (reference sequence). CDR3 length equals 15 residues. The CDR3 DNA follows: TGTGCCAGCAGCGCCGTGGACACCTTGCCCTACGAGCAGTACTTC. The encoded protein is CASSAVDTLPYEQYF.

This clonotype was seen at least ten times. V gene TRBV7-2 combines with J gene TRBJ2-5; D gene uncertain. V was pared by 3 bases and J by 3 bases, with 5 bases between. Germline loops: CDR1 SGHTA, CDR2 FQGNSA. CDR3 length: 12 amino acids. The CDR3 bases are TGTGCCAGCAGCTTGTTCGAAGAGACCCAGTACTTC. Translating it yields CASSLFEETQYF. The complete variable domain, with remaining parts taken from reference TRBV7-2 and TRBJ2-5, reads GAGVSQSPSNKVTEKGKDVELRCDPISGHTALYWYRQSLGQGLEFLIYFQGNSAPDKSGLPSDRFSAERTGGSVSTLTIQRTQQEDSAVYLCASSLFEETQYFGPGTRLLVL.

This clonotype was seen only a few times. The V gene is TRBV6-5, the J gene TRBJ2-7; D not certain. V was shortened by 5 bases and J by 4 bases, with 12 bases between the two germline ends. The CDR3 totals 13 residues. The germline CDR1 and CDR2 sequences are MNHEY and SVGAGI. CDR3 in DNA: TGTGCCAGCAGTGACGCCTTGCAATACGAGCAGTACTTC. Its protein is CASSDALQYEQYF.

CDR3 DNA sequence: TGTGCCTGGAGTCACCCATCGGGGGGCGCGTCCTTAGTGAACACTGAAGCTTTCTTT. This sequence encodes CAWSHPSGGASLVNTEAFF. The genes are TRBV30 and TRBJ1-1; D perhaps matches TRBD1 (6 bases). V lost 2 bases to trimming and J lost 0 bases, with 25 bases between them. Germline CDR1 GTSNPN, CDR2 SVGIG (reference sequence). The CDR3 loop spans 19 amino acids.

Only a few counts were recorded for this clonotype. The chain is built from TRBV9 and TRBJ2-5; the D gene is possibly TRBD2 (5 bases). V was clipped by 4 bases and J by 5 bases, with 12 bases between them. This CDR3 region has 13 residues. Per the germline V gene, CDR1 is SGDLS and CDR2 is YYNGEE. In DNA, the CDR3 is TGTGCCAGCAGCTTCCGATCGGGGGAGACCCAGTACTTC. Encoded protein: CASSFRSGETQYF.

This clonotype has just a few counts. V and J are TRBV5-1 and TRBJ2-7; possibly TRBD1 for D (5 bases). The germline V gene has CDR1 SGHRS and CDR2 YFSETQ. The CDR3 has 16 residues. V was clipped by 4 bases and J by 1 base, with 18 bases between them. The CDR3 sequence: CASSPGNNPGSYEQYF. CDR3 coding DNA: TGCGCCAGCAGCCCAGGTAACAACCCAGGGTCCTACGAGCAGTACTTC.

The chain joins TRBV12-3 or TRBV12-4 to TRBJ2-7; D is perhaps TRBD2 (5 bases). The J call is doubtful: the DNA matches TRBJ2-5 better. This CDR3 contains 14 residues. The CDR3 loop reads CASSLLRGQETQYF. CDR3 nucleotides: TGTGCCAGCAGTCTCCTACGGGGACAAGAGACCCAGTACTTC.

This clonotype was seen just once. The CDR3 bases are TGTGCCACCAGTGACCCAAGACGGGTTTCCTACAATGAGCAGTACTTC. This translates into CATSDPRRVSYNEQYF. This chain connects TRBV24-1 to TRBJ2-7, with D uncertain. The V and J ends lost 4 bases and 7 bases respectively, with 22 bases between them. The CDR3 contains 16 residues. Germline CDR1 and CDR2: KGHDR and SFDVKD.